The clone carrying this T cell receptor beta chain has at least ten counts. These data come from a study of T cells in Graves' hyperthyroidism and ophthalmopathy. Whole-study context: Once the initial diagnosis was made, peripheral blood was obtained before any treatment.

The TCR beta CDR3 regions underwent amplification using RNA transcripts as the source. In the first-round RT-PCR of the TCR CDR3, the HTBI primer set was used. TCRdb called the multiplex PCR reads again in MiXCR, with one record for every CDR3 protein. The sample has 350,000 to 400,000 distinct CDR3 sequences, roughly 20% seen once. Germline V CDR1 and CDR2: DFQATT, SNEGSKA (reference sequence). This CDR3 region has 14 residues. Unmatched junction bases numbered 8, after V lost 6 bases and J lost 3 bases. This receptor was obtained from a man aged 18 to 30 with Graves' ophthalmopathy. This chain uses TRBV20-1 with TRBJ1-5; TRBD1 matches at 7 bases. Material for sequencing was blood. The CDR3 is CSAMEGALNQPQHF. The CDR3 nucleotides read TGCAGTGCAATGGAGGGGGCACTCAATCAGCCCCAGCATTTT.